The clone carrying this T cell receptor (beta chain) was recorded at least ten times. The antigen is unknown. Library preparation (for TCRbeta) was performed with unique molecular identifiers. TCRdb called the PCR reads again in MiXCR, with one record for every CDR3 protein. In the table there are about 260,000 distinct CDR3 sequences, 11% of which are singletons. These data belong to a study of T-cell reconstitution after alpha-beta-depleted transplantation in children. Findings and limits, study-wide: Where alpha-beta T cells came from about two months after transplant was reportedly several hundred expanded graft clones.

The length of the CDR3 is 13 residues. V was trimmed by 3 bases and J by 6 bases, leaving 12 bases between them. The sequencing here drew on peripheral blood, taken 180 days after TCRalphabeta/CD19-depleted stem cell transplant. V and J are TRBV12-3 or TRBV12-4 and TRBJ2-7; weak D call: TRBD1 (6 bases). The sequence came from a male patient between 2 and 10 years old who had a stem cell transplant for chronic granulomatous disease, so the T cells may come from the graft donor. The DNA for the CDR3 is TGTGCCAGCAGTTTGACAGGTTTGGGCGAGCAGTACTTC. It codes for CASSLTGLGEQYF.